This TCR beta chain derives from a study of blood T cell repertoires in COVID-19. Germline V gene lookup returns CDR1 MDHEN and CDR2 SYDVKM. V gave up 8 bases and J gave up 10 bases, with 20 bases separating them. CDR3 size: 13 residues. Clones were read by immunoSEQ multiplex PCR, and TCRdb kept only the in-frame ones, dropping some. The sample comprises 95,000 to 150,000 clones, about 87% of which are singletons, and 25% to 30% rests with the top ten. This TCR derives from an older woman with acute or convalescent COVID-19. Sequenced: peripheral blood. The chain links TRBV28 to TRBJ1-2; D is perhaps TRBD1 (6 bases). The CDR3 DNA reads TGTGCCAGCGGAGCCGGGACACTCTCCCTCTACACCTTC. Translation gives CASGAGTLSLYTF.